Each of the 17 T cell receptor beta chains below was sequenced from the same sample in a study of cytomegalovirus exposure and HLA in healthy donors. Researchers ran the PCR with 60 Vbeta and 13 Jbeta primers. The data were produced by immunoSEQ multiplex PCR, yet TCRdb's version contains in-frame clones alone and is incomplete. Here the sample spans about 120,000 clones, about 75% being singletons. Sequencing was carried out using PBMCs. The source of these receptors is a man aged 60-69 years in good health and CMV-seropositive.

This chain links TRBV10-1 with TRBJ2-3; D is unresolved. V lost 0 bases and J 5 bases, leaving 15 bases between the germline ends. The CDR3 consists of 16 residues. CDR1 is WNHNN, CDR2 SYGVQD, per germline (reference sequence). The CDR3 sequence: CASSESLLGTEDTQYF. CDR3 bases: TGCGCCAGCAGTGAGTCTCTGCTGGGCACCGAAGATACGCAGTATTTT.

The genes are TRBV9 and TRBJ2-5, with D possibly TRBD2 on 6 matching bases. The CDR3 is 14 amino acids. V lost 0 bases, J lost 5 bases, and 11 bases lay in between. The germline V gene encodes CDR1 SGDLS and CDR2 YYNGEE. The DNA of the CDR3 is TGTGCCAGCAGCGTAGCTCCTAGCGTTGAGACCCAGTACTTC. This codes for CASSVAPSVETQYF.

The genes are TRBV19 and TRBJ2-1, with 7 nucleotides matching TRBD2. The J segment lost 4 bases and the V segment lost 5 bases, leaving 5 bases of the junction unmatched. The CDR3 totals 14 residues. The germline V gene has CDR1 LNHDA and CDR2 SQIVND (reference sequence). The CDR3 here is CASSPWGGYNEQFF. CDR3 DNA sequence: TGTGCCAGTAGTCCTTGGGGGGGATACAATGAGCAGTTCTTC. The full variable domain, completed using reference TRBV19 and TRBJ2-1, is DGGITQSPKYLFRKEGQNVTLSCEQNLNHDAMYWYRQDPGQGLRLIYYSQIVNDFQKGDIAEGYSVSREKKESFPLTVTSAQKNPTAFYLCASSPWGGYNEQFFGPGTRLTVL.

The rearrangement uses TRBV6-5 and TRBJ1-1; 10 nucleotides line up with TRBD1. The V gene end was trimmed by 6 bases and the J gene end by 1 base; junction bases not matched to a gene: 2. CDR1 and CDR2 from the germline V gene are MNHEY and SVGAGI. The CDR3 is 14 residues long. CDR3 nucleotide sequence: TGTGCCAGCAGGGGACAGGGGAGGAACACTGAAGCTTTCTTT. Its translation: CASRGQGRNTEAFF.

The chain carries TRBV7-2 and TRBJ2-5, with D maybe TRBD2 (5 bases). Deletions cut 5 bases from V and 5 bases from J, with 9 bases between. CDR3 size: 12 residues. Germline V gene sequence: CDR1 SGHTA, CDR2 FQGNSA. Here the CDR3 reads CASSPPGETQYF. The CDR3 nucleotides read TGTGCCAGCAGCCCACCGGGGGAGACCCAGTACTTC.

V and J are TRBV9 and TRBJ2-3, with TRBD1 as a possible D gene (6 bases). The germline V gene has CDR1 SGDLS and CDR2 YYNGEE. With 4 bases removed from V and 4 bases from J, the gap between germline ends came to 16 bases. The CDR3 loop spans 15 amino acids. The CDR3 here is CASSPGNPGADTQYF. The CDR3, as DNA: TGTGCCAGCAGCCCCGGGAACCCAGGGGCAGATACGCAGTATTTT. Looking up the rest from reference TRBV9 and TRBJ2-3 gives the full variable domain: DSGVTQTPKHLITATGQRVTLRCSPRSGDLSVYWYQQSLDQGLQFLIQYYNGEERAKGNILERFSAQQFPDLHSELNLSSLELGDSALYFCASSPGNPGADTQYFGPGTRLTVL.

This chain joins TRBV10-3 and TRBJ1-2; 10 nucleotides agree with TRBD1. The germline gives CDR1 ENHRY, CDR2 SYGVKD. The V gene end was trimmed by 7 bases and the J gene end by 6 bases; junction bases not matched to a gene: 8. This CDR3 spans 14 amino acids. CDR3 bases: TGTGCCATCAATACCGGGACAGGGGTTAATGGCTACACCTTC. This gives the protein CAINTGTGVNGYTF.

The V gene is TRBV7-9, the J gene TRBJ1-1; 9 positions agree with TRBD1. With 5 bases clipped from V and 0 bases from J, the junction kept 4 bases outside the gene matches. The CDR3 covers 15 residues. CDR1 SEHNR and CDR2 FQNEAQ come from the germline V gene (reference sequence). In nucleotides, the CDR3 is TGTGCCAGCAGCCCCGGGACAGGGATGAACACTGAAGCTTTCTTT. Its translation is CASSPGTGMNTEAFF.

A single count supports this clone. The chain uses TRBV2 and TRBJ1-5, with 7 bases aligning to TRBD1. V lost 5 bases, J lost 5 bases, and 3 bases stayed unmatched. CDR1 and CDR2 (germline): SNHLY, FYNNEI. The CDR3 length is 13 residues. CDR3 in DNA: TGTGCCAGCAGTCGAGACAGGGATCAGCCCCAGCATTTT. This translates into CASSRDRDQPQHF.

This chain connects TRBV30 to TRBJ1-5, with D possibly being TRBD1 (6 bases). Deletions cut 8 bases from V and 3 bases from J, with 14 bases between. There are 13 residues in the CDR3. Germline values: CDR1 GTSNPN, CDR2 SVGIG (reference sequence). The DNA for the CDR3 is TGTGCCGTGGGGAGGGGGGACAATCAGCCCCAGCATTTT. It specifies CAVGRGDNQPQHF.

This chain connects TRBV7-3 to TRBJ2-3, with D maybe TRBD2 (5 bases). The CDR3 has 17 residues. The V end lost 0 bases, the J end lost 0 bases, and 13 bases lay between the germline ends. The germline CDR1 and CDR2 sequences are SGHTA and FQGTGA. This chain's CDR3 is CASSLTLLAGSTDTQYF. The CDR3 DNA reads as TGTGCCAGCAGCTTAACCCTGCTGGCGGGTAGCACAGATACGCAGTATTTT.

This clone came up once. The chain joins TRBV30 to TRBJ2-5; perhaps TRBD1 as D (5 bases). Germline values: CDR1 GTSNPN, CDR2 SVGIG (reference sequence). Deletions cut 3 bases from V and 5 bases from J, with 13 bases between. The CDR3 extends over 13 amino acids. CDR3 residues: CAWSFRDGETQYF. CDR3 nucleotide sequence: TGTGCCTGGAGCTTCAGGGATGGGGAGACCCAGTACTTC.

This clone was observed a few times. V gene TRBV6-1 combines with J gene TRBJ2-3; a possible D gene is TRBD2 (6 bases). Germline CDR1 MNHNS, CDR2 SASEGT. V gave up 2 bases and J gave up 0 bases, with 12 bases separating them. This CDR3 has 16 residues. CDR3 DNA: TGTGCCAGCAGTGAATACGCGGGGTCTAGCACAGATACGCAGTATTTT. It translates to CASSEYAGSSTDTQYF.

Only a few counts were recorded for this clone. The chain carries TRBV27 and TRBJ2-7, with TRBD1 identical over 10 bases. The V and J ends lost 8 bases and 6 bases, in that order; junction bases with no gene match: 10. The CDR3 covers 14 residues. CDR1 MNHEY and CDR2 SMNVEV come from the germline V gene (reference sequence). CDR3 nucleotide sequence: TGTGCCAGCGGCACGGGACAGGGGTTTGGCGAGCAGTACTTC. Protein: CASGTGQGFGEQYF.

In this sample, this clone turned up a few times. The chain carries TRBV28 and TRBJ2-7, with D possibly being TRBD2 (5 bases). Germline V gives CDR1 MDHEN, CDR2 SYDVKM. This CDR3 is built from 14 residues. Trimming cost V 2 bases and J 7 bases, with 15 bases left between them. The CDR3 coding sequence is TGTGCCAGCAGTTTAGCGGGCCCGACTTGGGAGCAGTACTTC. This encodes CASSLAGPTWEQYF.

The chain carries TRBV12-5 and TRBJ1-4; D is ambiguous. The V gene lost 5 bases and the J gene lost 6 bases, with 4 bases spanning the gap. This CDR3 is 11 amino acids long. The germline CDR1 and CDR2 sequences are LGHNT and FRNRAP. For the CDR3, the DNA is TGTGCTAGTGGTCTCCATGAAAAACTGTTTTTT. Translated, it gives CASGLHEKLFF. Filled out from reference TRBV12-5 and TRBJ1-4, the complete variable domain reads DARVTQTPRHKVTEMGQEVTMRCQPILGHNTVFWYRQTMMQGLELLAYFRNRAPLDDSGMPKDRFSAEMPDATLATLKIQPSEPRDSAVYFCASGLHEKLFFGSGTQLSVL.

This chain links TRBV5-6 with TRBJ1-2; D uncertain. Deletions cut 4 bases from V and 0 bases from J, with 13 bases between. The CDR3 is made up of 15 amino acids. Per the germline V gene, CDR1 is SGHDT and CDR2 is YYEEEE. CDR3 protein: CASSLGPKTNYGYTF. The CDR3 coding sequence is TGTGCCAGCAGCCTAGGTCCCAAAACTAACTATGGCTACACCTTC.